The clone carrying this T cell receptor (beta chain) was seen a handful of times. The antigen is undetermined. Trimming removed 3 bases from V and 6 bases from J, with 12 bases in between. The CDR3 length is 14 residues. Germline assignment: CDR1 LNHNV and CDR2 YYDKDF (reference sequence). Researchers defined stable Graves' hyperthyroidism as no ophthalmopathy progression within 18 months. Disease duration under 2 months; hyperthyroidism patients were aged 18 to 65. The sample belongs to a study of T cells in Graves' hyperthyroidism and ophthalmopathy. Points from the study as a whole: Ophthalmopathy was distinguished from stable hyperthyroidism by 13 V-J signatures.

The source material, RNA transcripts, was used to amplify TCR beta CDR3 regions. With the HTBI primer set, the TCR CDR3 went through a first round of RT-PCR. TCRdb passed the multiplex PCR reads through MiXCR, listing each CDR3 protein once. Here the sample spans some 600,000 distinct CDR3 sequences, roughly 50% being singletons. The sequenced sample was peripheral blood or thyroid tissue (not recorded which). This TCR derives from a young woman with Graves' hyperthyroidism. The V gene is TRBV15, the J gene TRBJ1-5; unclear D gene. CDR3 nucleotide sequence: TGTGCCACCAGCAGGAGTAAAGGCGGTCAGCCCCAGCATTTT. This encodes CATSRSKGGQPQHF.